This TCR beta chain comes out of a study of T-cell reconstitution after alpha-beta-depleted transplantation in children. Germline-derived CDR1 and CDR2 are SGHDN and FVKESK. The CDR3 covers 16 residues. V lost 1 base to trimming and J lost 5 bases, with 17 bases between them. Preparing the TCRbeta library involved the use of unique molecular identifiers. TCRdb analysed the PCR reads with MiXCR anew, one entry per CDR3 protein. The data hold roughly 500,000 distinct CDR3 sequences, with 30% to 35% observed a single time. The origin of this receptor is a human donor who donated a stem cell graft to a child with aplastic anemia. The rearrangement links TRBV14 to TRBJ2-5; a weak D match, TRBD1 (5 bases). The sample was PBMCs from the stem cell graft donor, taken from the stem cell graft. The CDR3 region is CASSQGVTVGSETQYF. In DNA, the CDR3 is TGTGCCAGCAGCCAAGGGGTGACAGTTGGATCGGAGACCCAGTACTTC.